The 8 T cell receptor beta chains given below trace back to one sample, sequenced in a study of shared clonotypes between healthy human individuals (TCRdb year 2020). Libraries were prepared through the immunoSEQ multiplex PCR assay. Drawn from immuneACCESS, this table holds only the in-frame rearrangements with V and J called that TCRdb kept. Clones are partly lost; checked studies trace under half to an unresolved V gene and leave the rest unexplained. The sample table records about 2 million clones; roughly 94% of these occur just once. The ten top clones hold 0.1% to 0.15% of the sample. The sequenced sample was naive CD4+ T cells sorted from blood. The intended sense of this specimen's cell subset or site label: CD45RA+ positively selected. The receptors were sampled from a man aged 18 to 30 in good health.

This sequence joins TRBV6-1 and TRBJ2-7; 9 bases map to TRBD1. J was trimmed by 0 bases and V by 1 base; bases with no gene match: 1. This CDR3 is 15 amino acids long. Germline CDR1 MNHNS, CDR2 SASEGT. The CDR3: CASSEEQGASYEQYF. DNA for the CDR3: TGTGCCAGCAGTGAAGAACAGGGGGCCTCCTACGAGCAGTACTTC.

This sequence joins TRBV28 and TRBJ2-3; D remains ambiguous. V was cut by 10 bases and J by 5 bases, with 13 bases left in between. The CDR3 runs 12 residues. Germline loops: CDR1 MDHEN, CDR2 SYDVKM. CDR3 nucleotides: TGTGCCACCAGGTCGAGGAGAGATACGCAGTATTTT. Protein sequence: CATRSRRDTQYF.

This chain joins TRBV9 and TRBJ2-5; 7 bases align to TRBD2. V was pared by 0 bases and J by 5 bases, with 10 bases of the junction left unmatched. The CDR3 sequence is 16 residues long. CDR1 and CDR2 (germline): SGDLS, YYNGEE. CDR3: CASSVATAGVWETQYF. Written as DNA, the CDR3 is TGTGCCAGCAGCGTAGCTACCGCGGGAGTCTGGGAGACCCAGTACTTC. Combining the CDR3 with reference TRBV9 and TRBJ2-5 gives the whole variable domain DSGVTQTPKHLITATGQRVTLRCSPRSGDLSVYWYQQSLDQGLQFLIQYYNGEERAKGNILERFSAQQFPDLHSELNLSSLELGDSALYFCASSVATAGVWETQYFGPGTRLLVL.

In the case of this clone: At the DNA level, this CDR3 is encoded by other sequences in the same sample as well. The chain uses TRBV18 and TRBJ2-5, with D tentatively TRBD1 (5 bases). The CDR3 has 14 residues. With 3 bases removed from V and 1 base from J, the gap between germline ends came to 9 bases. Germline assignment: CDR1 KGHSH and CDR2 LQKENI. CDR3 loop: CASSPQDSQETQYF. CDR3 bases: TGTGCCAGCTCACCCCAAGACAGCCAAGAGACCCAGTACTTC.

The chain couples TRBV6-6 to TRBJ2-7; 7 bases line up with TRBD2. V lost 4 bases and J lost 4; bases outside the gene matches: 10. The germline V gene has CDR1 MNHNY and CDR2 SVGAGI (reference sequence). The CDR3 contains 15 residues. DNA for the CDR3: TGTGCCAGCAGTTCCCCCTCGCTAGCGGATTACGAGCAGTACTTC. This encodes CASSSPSLADYEQYF.

The chain has TRBV7-9 and TRBJ1-1, with D unclear. The germline V and J ends were trimmed by 5 bases and 1 base, with 8 bases remaining between them. The CDR3 runs to 13 residues. CDR1 SEHNR and CDR2 FQNEAQ come from the germline V gene (reference sequence). The CDR3 DNA sequence: TGTGCCAGCAGCGTCACAGAGAACACTGAAGCTTTCTTT. This codes for CASSVTENTEAFF.

The CDR3 is CASSPHQWEASYEQYF. In DNA form, the CDR3 reads TGTGCCAGCTCCCCCCATCAGTGGGAGGCCTCCTACGAGCAGTACTTC. The chain is built from TRBV7-2 and TRBJ2-7, with D possibly TRBD2 on 6 matching bases. Germline CDR1 and CDR2: SGHTA and FQGNSA. The CDR3 extends over 16 amino acids. With 8 bases removed from V and 0 bases from J, the gap between germline ends came to 20 bases.

The rearrangement uses TRBV30 and TRBJ1-5; TRBD1 matches 7 bases. CDR3 size: 14 residues. J gave up 4 bases and V 2 bases, and 5 bases lay outside the gene matches. Per germline, CDR1 GTSNPN and CDR2 SVGIG (reference sequence). CDR3: CAWSTQGGNQPQHF. CDR3 in DNA: TGTGCCTGGAGTACTCAGGGGGGGAATCAGCCCCAGCATTTT.